These 11 T cell receptor beta chains originate from one sample sequenced in a study of control samples from healthy donors and cancer patients. Assay: immunoSEQ multiplex PCR; the TCRdb copy retains only in-frame clones and omits some. The sample contains roughly 94,000 clones, 84% of which appear only once. Specimen: PBMCs. The receptors were gathered from an older man with lung cancer.

A remark on this clone: Other DNA sequences in this sample translate to the same CDR3. The gene calls are TRBV6-6 and TRBJ1-3; tentatively, D is TRBD1 (5 bases). Germline CDR1 reads MNHNY; CDR2 reads SVGAGI (reference sequence). CDR3 size: 15 residues. Trimming shortened V by 2 bases and J by 1 base, and 9 bases separated the two germline ends. CDR3 DNA sequence: TGTGCCAGCAGTTACGAAGGGGTTTCTGGAAACACCATATATTTT. Translation gives CASSYEGVSGNTIYF.

This chain links TRBV4-3 with TRBJ2-3; 15 nucleotides align to TRBD2. The CDR3 covers 19 residues. V lost 0 bases to trimming and J lost 6 bases; unmatched junction nucleotides: 10. Germline-derived CDR1 and CDR2 are LGHNA and YSLEER. DNA of the CDR3: TGCGCCAGCAGCCAAGAGCCACCGGGACTAGCGGGGGGCCTGGATACGCAGTATTTT. Encoded protein: CASSQEPPGLAGGLDTQYF.

The genes are TRBV7-8 and TRBJ2-3; 7 nucleotides agree with TRBD2. Germline loops: CDR1 SGHVS, CDR2 FQNEAQ. CDR3 length: 15 amino acids. V shed 5 bases, J shed 2 bases, and the junction held 7 bases outside the gene matches. The CDR3 spells CASSHTRGDTDTQYF. CDR3 sequence (DNA): TGTGCCAGCAGCCATACTCGGGGGGACACAGATACGCAGTATTTT.

The count of this clone is one. The chain recombines TRBV4-1 with TRBJ1-3; D gene uncertain. CDR1 is MGHRA and CDR2 is YSYEKL in the germline V gene. Deletions cut 0 bases from V and 3 bases from J, with 15 bases between. CDR3 size: 17 residues. The CDR3 reads CASSQESAPSFGNTIYF. CDR3 nucleotides: TGCGCCAGCAGCCAAGAATCTGCCCCGTCCTTTGGAAACACCATATATTTT.

J is TRBJ2-3 and V is TRBV14, with D possibly being TRBD2 (6 bases). The CDR3 is 16 amino acids. V lost 5 bases to trimming and J lost 4 bases, with 19 bases between them. The V gene's germline CDR1 is SGHDN and CDR2 FVKESK. CDR3 loop: CASSFKSSGLPDTQYF. The DNA of the CDR3 is TGTGCCAGCAGCTTCAAGTCTTCGGGACTCCCAGATACGCAGTATTTT.

This clone appeared once. V and J are TRBV6-5 and TRBJ1-1; 10 positions agree with TRBD1. In germline, CDR1 is MNHEY, CDR2 SVGAGI. The CDR3 has 14 amino acids. Trimming at V came to 6 bases and at J to 5 bases, leaving 6 bases not matched to a gene. DNA of the CDR3: TGTGCCAGCAGATTGACAGGGGGCGGTACTGAAGCTTTCTTT. As protein: CASRLTGGGTEAFF.

The chain is built from TRBV19 and TRBJ2-2; TRBD1 is a possible D gene (6 bases). The V and J ends lost 6 bases and 2 bases respectively, with 16 bases between them. This CDR3 is built from 16 residues. Germline CDR1 LNHDA, CDR2 SQIVND (reference sequence). In DNA form, the CDR3 reads TGTGCCAGTAGATCCCCGGGACAACCAAACACCGGGGAGCTGTTTTTT. Protein: CASRSPGQPNTGELFF.

The chain couples TRBV4-3 to TRBJ2-5; D unresolved. CDR1 is LGHNA and CDR2 is YSLEER in the germline V gene. Trimming took 4 bases from V and 0 from J, leaving 12 bases between them. This CDR3 is built from 15 residues. The CDR3 nucleotides read TGCGCCAGCAGCCCAGGCTACAGCGACCAAGAGACCCAGTACTTC. It codes for CASSPGYSDQETQYF.

CDR3 coding DNA: TGTGCCAGCAGTGTAGTTAACTATGGCTACACCTTC. This gives the protein CASSVVNYGYTF. This chain connects TRBV25-1 to TRBJ1-2; no clear D. The CDR3 covers 12 residues. Germline V CDR1 and CDR2: MGHDK, SYGVNS. Trimming pared 4 bases from V and 1 base from J, leaving 4 bases between.

This chain links TRBV12-5 with TRBJ1-5; 9 positions match TRBD1. The germline CDR1 and CDR2 sequences are LGHNT and FRNRAP. V dropped 0 bases and J dropped 7; count of bases not matched to a gene: 10. The CDR3 consists of 17 residues. The CDR3: CASGLVLGQGSTQPQHF. For the CDR3, the DNA is TGTGCTAGTGGTTTGGTCCTGGGACAGGGTTCCACGCAGCCCCAGCATTTT. Using reference TRBV12-5 and TRBJ1-5 for the parts outside the CDR3, the full variable domain is DARVTQTPRHKVTEMGQEVTMRCQPILGHNTVFWYRQTMMQGLELLAYFRNRAPLDDSGMPKDRFSAEMPDATLATLKIQPSEPRDSAVYFCASGLVLGQGSTQPQHFGDGTRLSIL.

The chain is built from TRBV18 and TRBJ1-5, with unresolved D. Germline V gene lookup returns CDR1 KGHSH and CDR2 LQKENI. Trimming took off 2 bases at V and 0 bases at J, with 8 bases between the two ends. This CDR3 spans 15 amino acids. The CDR3 nucleotides read TGTGCCAGCTCACCAGACCAGATTAGCAATCAGCCCCAGCATTTT. Translated, it gives CASSPDQISNQPQHF.